These T cell receptor beta chains were read from a single sample in a study of cytomegalovirus exposure and HLA in healthy donors. Clones were sequenced by immunoSEQ multiplex PCR, and TCRdb holds only the in-frame ones, with some missing. The repertoire holds around 160,000 clones, with 79% as singletons. Sequencing used PBMCs. These receptors were collected from a woman in her forties in good health and CMV-seropositive. CDR3s include the opening cysteine and the closing phenylalanine or tryptophan. D genes are given only for firm matches. Some rows have no size entry. The others give once, few or many, or a class for an expanded clone.

>TRBV2|NA|NA|TRBJ2-2
CASSGQGPAGELFF
TGTGCCAGCAGTGGTCAGGGGCCGGCCGGGGAGCTGTTTTTT
>TRBV7-7|NA|NA|TRBJ2-1
CASSLGSLVNEQFF
TGTGCCAGCAGCTTAGGTTCACTAGTTAATGAGCAGTTCTTC
>TRBV6-5|NA|NA|TRBJ1-6
CASLPQGNSRSPLHF
TGTGCCAGCCTACCACAGGGAAATTCGCGATCACCCCTCCACTTT
>TRBV2|TRBD1|NA|TRBJ1-2
CASSEWDRVSGYTF
TGTGCCAGCAGTGAGTGGGACAGGGTCTCTGGCTACACCTTC
>TRBV4-2|TRBD2|NA|TRBJ2-7
CASSQEWSSGVYEQYF
TGTGCCAGCAGCCAAGAGTGGTCTAGCGGGGTGTACGAGCAGTACTTC
>TRBV9|NA|few|TRBJ2-4
CASSVGRQHLAKNIQYF
TGTGCCAGCAGCGTAGGGCGGCAGCACCTAGCCAAAAACATTCAGTACTTC
>TRBV4-2|TRBD2|once|TRBJ2-1
CASSTERGGGEQFF
TGTGCCAGCAGCACGGAGCGGGGGGGAGGTGAGCAGTTCTTC
>TRBV28|NA|NA|TRBJ1-6
CASSFIGGNSPLHF
TGTGCCAGCAGTTTCATCGGGGGGAATTCACCCCTCCACTTT
>TRBV5-4|TRBD2|once|TRBJ2-5
CASSLLAGGVETQYF
TGTGCCAGCAGCTTGCTAGCGGGGGGGGTAGAGACCCAGTACTTC
>TRBV7-9|TRBD1|NA|TRBJ1-2
CSSSSRQGARVRGYTF
TGTTCCAGCAGCTCTCGACAGGGGGCTAGAGTTCGTGGCTACACCTTC
>TRBV10-3|TRBD1|NA|TRBJ2-4
CAISESRQGKNIQYF
TGTGCCATCAGTGAGTCGAGACAGGGAAAAAACATTCAGTACTTC
>TRBV19|TRBD1|NA|TRBJ1-2
CASSPGTGNYGYTF
TGTGCCAGTAGCCCCGGGACAGGGAACTATGGCTACACCTTC
>TRBV19|NA|few|TRBJ1-5
CASSREGGQPQHF
TGTGCCAGTAGTAGGGAGGGAGGGCAGCCCCAGCATTTT
>TRBV18|TRBD2|NA|TRBJ2-1
CASSPAGGLNNEQFF
TGTGCCAGCTCACCGGCGGGGGGGCTTAACAATGAGCAGTTCTTC
>TRBV6-5|TRBD2|NA|TRBJ2-7
CASRTIAGSSYEQYF
TGTGCCAGCCGAACCATAGCGGGTAGCTCCTACGAGCAGTACTTC
>TRBV28|TRBD2|few|TRBJ2-4
CASSLLAGGQNIQYF
TGTGCCAGCAGTTTGTTAGCGGGGGGGCAAAACATTCAGTACTTC
>TRBV5-1|NA|NA|TRBJ1-2
CASSLDSNNYGYTF
TGCGCCAGCAGCTTAGACAGTAATAACTATGGCTACACCTTC
>TRBV28|TRBD1|once|TRBJ1-1
CASSSTGVRTEAFF
TGTGCCAGCAGTTCAACAGGGGTTCGGACTGAAGCTTTCTTT
>TRBV5-4|NA|few|TRBJ2-1
CASSFGTGNEQFF
TGTGCCAGCAGCTTTGGGACTGGTAATGAGCAGTTCTTC
>TRBV13|TRBD1|few|TRBJ1-1
CASSLGGTGVWNTEAFF
TGTGCCAGCAGCTTAGGGGGGACAGGGGTTTGGAACACTGAAGCTTTCTTT
>TRBV7-9|TRBD2|NA|TRBJ2-1
CASSPGLAGGQFF
TGTGCCAGCAGCCCCGGACTAGCGGGGGGGCAGTTCTTC
>TRBV19|TRBD1|NA|TRBJ1-4
CASTMSGTVNEKLFF
TGTGCCAGTACGATGTCCGGGACAGTAAATGAAAAACTGTTTTTT
>TRBV7-2|NA|NA|TRBJ1-3
CASSSDSTSGNTIYF
TGTGCCAGCAGCTCCGACAGTACCTCTGGAAACACCATATATTTT
>TRBV5-1|NA|NA|TRBJ2-7
CASSLAFGPSYEQYF
TGCGCCAGCAGCTTGGCCTTTGGGCCCTCCTACGAGCAGTACTTC
>TRBV27|TRBD1|NA|TRBJ1-6
CASSLSPGGGSPLHF
TGTGCCAGCAGTTTAAGCCCAGGGGGCGGTTCACCCCTCCACTTT
>TRBV4-1|TRBD2|NA|TRBJ2-7
CASALGSGGSYEQYF
TGCGCCAGCGCTCTCGGGAGCGGGGGCTCCTACGAGCAGTACTTC